These 13 T cell receptor beta chains were all obtained from the same sample, sequenced in a study of blood T cell repertoires in COVID-19. Produced via immunoSEQ multiplex PCR; TCRdb's table is partial and in-frame only. Among about 380,000 clones listed, about 80% were seen once. The sequencing sample was made of peripheral blood. Receptors were obtained from a human donor with acute or convalescent COVID-19. The donor label of this sample is uncertain.

This rearrangement joins TRBV7-8 to TRBJ2-1; possibly TRBD1 for D (5 bases). Germline V CDR1 and CDR2: SGHVS, FQNEAQ. The CDR3 length is 14 residues. V was trimmed by 8 bases and J by 0 bases, leaving 11 bases between them. This CDR3 is CASAPRGSYNEQFF. CDR3 nucleotides: TGTGCCAGCGCGCCAAGGGGCTCCTACAATGAGCAGTTCTTC.

The chain uses TRBV7-9 and TRBJ1-5, with 7 positions matching TRBD1. Trimming at V came to 6 bases and at J to 9 bases, leaving 8 bases not matched to a gene. The CDR3 sequence is 13 residues long. Germline lookup yields CDR1 SEHNR and CDR2 FQNEAQ (reference sequence). The CDR3: CASSQDRNAPQHF. In nucleotides, the CDR3 is TGTGCCAGCAGTCAGGACAGGAATGCGCCCCAGCATTTT.

This rearrangement joins TRBV7-9 to TRBJ1-1, with D possibly TRBD1 on 5 matching bases. V was shortened by 6 bases and J by 7 bases, with 9 bases between the two germline ends. From germline, CDR1 is SEHNR and CDR2 FQNEAQ (reference sequence). This CDR3 is 11 amino acids long. In nucleotides, the CDR3 is TGTGCCAGCAGAAGGGGCAGTGAAGCTTTCTTT. It translates to CASRRGSEAFF.

This chain links TRBV6-5 with TRBJ1-4, with 8 positions matching TRBD1. CDR3 length: 15 amino acids. CDR1 is MNHEY, CDR2 SVGAGI, per germline. Germline trimming cut 6 bases from V and 1 base from J; bases unmatched to any gene: 4. This chain's CDR3 is CASSAGGVTNEKLFF. The CDR3 DNA reads as TGTGCCAGCAGCGCAGGGGGCGTAACTAATGAAAAACTGTTTTTT.

V gene TRBV5-8 combines with J gene TRBJ1-4; 10 nucleotides agree with TRBD1. J gave up 4 bases and V 3 bases, and 12 bases lay outside the gene matches. The germline V gene has CDR1 SGHTS and CDR2 YDEGEE. The CDR3 has 18 residues. This chain's CDR3 is CASSSGGQGSGFNEKLFF. The CDR3 nucleotides are TGTGCCAGCAGCTCAGGGGGACAGGGGTCCGGATTTAATGAAAAACTGTTTTTT.

CDR3 region: CASSYSTGGRYTEAFF. Here the CDR3 DNA reads TGTGCCAGCAGCTACTCAACGGGGGGGCGTTACACTGAAGCTTTCTTT. The chain employs TRBV4-2 and TRBJ1-1; TRBD1 is a possible D gene (6 bases). CDR3 length equals 16 residues. The germline gives CDR1 LGHNA, CDR2 YNFKEQ. The germline V and J ends were trimmed by 5 bases and 3 bases, with 19 bases remaining between them.

This chain links TRBV7-6 with TRBJ1-3, with TRBD1 identical over 7 bases. The CDR3 extends over 18 amino acids. CDR1 is SGHVS and CDR2 is FNYEAQ in the germline V gene. V trimming: 4 bases; J trimming: 0 bases; junction bases outside the gene matches: 12. As DNA, the CDR3 is TGTGCCAGCAGCTCCCTATCGGGACAGACCAGCTCTGGAAACACCATATATTTT. This codes for CASSSLSGQTSSGNTIYF.

This clone was picked up one time. V is TRBV27 and J is TRBJ2-3; TRBD2 aligns across 7 bases. The CDR3 totals 14 residues. With V trimmed by 5 bases and J by 8 bases, 10 bases remained unmatched. Germline assignment: CDR1 MNHEY and CDR2 SMNVEV (reference sequence). Here the CDR3 reads CASSVLAGVGTQYF. The CDR3 DNA follows: TGTGCCAGCAGTGTCTTGGCGGGAGTGGGTACGCAGTATTTT.

The chain uses TRBV2 and TRBJ2-3, with no clear D. The CDR3 runs to 11 residues. Trimming took 6 bases from V and 5 from J, leaving 6 bases between them. Germline values: CDR1 SNHLY, CDR2 FYNNEI. In DNA form, the CDR3 reads TGTGCCAGCAGGGCAGTAGATACGCAGTATTTT. This codes for CASRAVDTQYF.

V gene TRBV5-1 combines with J gene TRBJ1-1, with D hard to call. This CDR3 is built from 14 residues. The germline CDR1 and CDR2 sequences are SGHRS and YFSETQ. Trimming shortened V by 0 bases and J by 1 base, and 7 bases separated the two germline ends. The CDR3 reads CASSLGYRNTEAFF. DNA for the CDR3: TGCGCCAGCAGCTTGGGGTACAGGAACACTGAAGCTTTCTTT.

This clone occurred once. The chain employs TRBV2 and TRBJ1-5, with D unresolved. V shed 5 bases and J shed 0 bases, with 2 bases lying between them. This CDR3 contains 12 residues. Germline V gene data show CDR1 as SNHLY and CDR2 as FYNNEI. CDR3 bases: TGTGCCAGCAGTTATAGCAATCAGCCCCAGCATTTT. It translates to CASSYSNQPQHF. Full variable domain (remainder filled in from reference TRBV2 and TRBJ1-5): EPEVTQTPSHQVTQMGQEVILRCVPISNHLYFYWYRQILGQKVEFLVSFYNNEISEKSEIFDDQFSVERPDGSNFTLKIRSTKLEDSAMYFCASSYSNQPQHFGDGTRLSIL.

This chain joins TRBV28 and TRBJ1-5, with D perhaps TRBD1 (5 bases). The CDR3 contains 12 residues. Trimming pared 8 bases from V and 2 bases from J, leaving 7 bases between. Germline CDR1 and CDR2: MDHEN and SYDVKM. In DNA, the CDR3 is TGTGCCAGCCAAGGGGGCAATCAGCCCCAGCATTTT. Residues: CASQGGNQPQHF.

The V gene is TRBV3-1 (or the pseudogene TRBV3-2), the J gene TRBJ1-1; 7 nucleotides agree with TRBD1. V lost 0 bases to trimming and J lost 10 bases; unmatched junction nucleotides: 11. The CDR3 runs 15 residues. Germline V gene sequence: CDR1 LGHDT, CDR2 YNNKEL (reference sequence). CDR3 region: CASSQDSGGGARAFF. The CDR3 DNA reads as TGTGCCAGCAGCCAAGATTCCGGAGGGGGCGCCCGAGCTTTCTTT.